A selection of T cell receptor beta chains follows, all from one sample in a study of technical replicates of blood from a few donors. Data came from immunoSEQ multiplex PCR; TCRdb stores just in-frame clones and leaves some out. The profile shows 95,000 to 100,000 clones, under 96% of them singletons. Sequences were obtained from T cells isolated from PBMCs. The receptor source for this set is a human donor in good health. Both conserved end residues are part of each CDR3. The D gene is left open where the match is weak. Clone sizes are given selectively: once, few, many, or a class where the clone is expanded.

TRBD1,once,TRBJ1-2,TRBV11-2,TGTGCCAGCAGCAGCTGGCCAGGGGGCGCAGGTGGCTACACCTTC,CASSSWPGGAGGYTF
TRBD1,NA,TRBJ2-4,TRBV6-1,TGTGCCAGCACGGGACAGGTTGACATTCAGTACTTC,CASTGQVDIQYF
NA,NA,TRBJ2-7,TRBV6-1,TGTGCCGTAGCGCAGGGGTTGTACGAGCAGTACTTC,CAVAQGLYEQYF
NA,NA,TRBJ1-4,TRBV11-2,TGTGCCAGCAGCTTAGGCCGACAGTTTCGAGAAAAACTGTTTTTT,CASSLGRQFREKLFF
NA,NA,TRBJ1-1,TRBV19,TGTGCCAGTAGTATAACAGGGTTGAGAAACACTGAAGCTTTCTTT,CASSITGLRNTEAFF
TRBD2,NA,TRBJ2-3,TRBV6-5,TGTGCCAGCATAGGAGCGGGAGGTCCCGATACGCAGTATTTT,CASIGAGGPDTQYF
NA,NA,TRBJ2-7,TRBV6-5,TGTGCCAGCAGGAGGGTTGGGAGCTCCTACGAGCAGTACTTC,CASRRVGSSYEQYF
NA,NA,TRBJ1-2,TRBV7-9,TGTGCCACGGAGACCGGAGGGCTATATGGCTACACCTTC,CATETGGLYGYTF
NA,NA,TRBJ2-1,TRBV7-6,TGTGCCAGCAGCTTGGCGGGAAGGAATGAGCAGTTCTTC,CASSLAGRNEQFF
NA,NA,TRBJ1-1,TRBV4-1,TGCGCCAGCAGCCAAGCCGGGGGGAACACTGAAGCTTTCTTT,CASSQAGGNTEAFF
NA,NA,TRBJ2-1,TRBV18,TGTGCCAGCTCACCCCCGGGCCAAAGGGGCAATGAGCAGTTCTTC,CASSPPGQRGNEQFF
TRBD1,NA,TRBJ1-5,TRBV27,TGTGCCAGCAGCCTGACAGGGGGAGGCCAGCCCCAGCATTTT,CASSLTGGGQPQHF
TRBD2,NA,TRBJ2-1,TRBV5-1,TGCGCCAGCAGCTCGTCCGGGACTATCGGCGACTTCCAGTTCTTC,CASSSSGTIGDFQFF
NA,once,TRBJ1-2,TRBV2,TGTGCCAGCAGTGAAAAGACAATTAACTATGGCTACACCTTC,CASSEKTINYGYTF
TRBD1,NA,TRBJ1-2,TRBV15,TGTGCCACCAGCCCACAGACAGGGCCTGGTGGCTACACCTTC,CATSPQTGPGGYTF
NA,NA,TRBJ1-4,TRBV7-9,TGTGCCAGCAGCTTCACAGGGACCCCTGAAAAACTGTTTTTT,CASSFTGTPEKLFF
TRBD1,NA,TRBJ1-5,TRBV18,TGTGCCAGCTCACTCCAGGACAGGAAAAATCAGCCCCAGCATTTT,CASSLQDRKNQPQHF
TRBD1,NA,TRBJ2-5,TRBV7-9,TGTGCCAGCAGCCTACCACAGGGGACCCAAGAGACCCAGTACTTC,CASSLPQGTQETQYF
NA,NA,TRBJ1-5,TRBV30,TGTGCCTGGAGTTACCAGGGGAATCAGCCCCAGCATTTT,CAWSYQGNQPQHF
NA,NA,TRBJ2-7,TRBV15,TGTGCCACCAGCAGAATAGGAGGCGGCGGGGCAGGCCCCCTACTCTCGTACGAGCAGTACTTC,CATSRIGGGGAGPLLSYEQYF
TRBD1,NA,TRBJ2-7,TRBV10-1,TGCGCCAGCAGTGAGTCGCCCGACAGGGGCGAGCAGTACTTC,CASSESPDRGEQYF
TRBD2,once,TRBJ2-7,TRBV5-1,TGCGCCAGCAGCTTGGGGGACGGGACTAGCTTCTACGAGCAGTACTTC,CASSLGDGTSFYEQYF
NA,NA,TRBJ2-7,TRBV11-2,TGTGCCAGCAGCTCAGTACAGGGAGCCCTGTGGAGGCAGTACTTC,CASSSVQGALWRQYF